These 23 T cell receptor beta chains were all obtained from the same sample, sequenced in a study of T cell responses to AZD1222 COVID-19 vaccine. TCRdb's table, derived via immunoSEQ multiplex PCR, lists solely in-frame clones and lacks some. The sample has around 120,000 clones, about nine tenths seen once. The sequences come from peripheral blood, collected on day 0 of AZD1222 vaccination. The receptors were sampled from an adult in good health.

The V and J genes are TRBV3-1 (or the pseudogene TRBV3-2) and TRBJ2-7; D tentatively fits TRBD1 or TRBD2 (6 bases each). Trimming removed 0 bases at V and 2 bases at J, with 20 bases between. CDR3 length: 18 amino acids. Germline V gene data show CDR1 as LGHDT and CDR2 as YNNKEL (reference sequence). CDR3 residues: CASSQDRGLLPQPYEQYF. CDR3 nucleotide sequence: TGTGCCAGCAGCCAAGATCGGGGGCTCCTTCCACAGCCCTACGAGCAGTACTTC.

This chain joins TRBV29-1 and TRBJ2-5, with 9 bases that match TRBD2. This CDR3 contains 14 residues. V shed 4 bases and J 4 bases; nucleotides not matched to a gene: 7. Germline V gives CDR1 SQVTM, CDR2 ANQGSEA. DNA for the CDR3: TGCAGCGTTGTGCTAGCGGGGTTAGGAGAGACCCAGTACTTC. Translating gives CSVVLAGLGETQYF.

This chain joins TRBV5-6 and TRBJ1-2; D perhaps matches TRBD1 (5 bases). V was pared by 3 bases and J by 0 bases, with 9 bases between. Looked up from germline, CDR1 is SGHDT and CDR2 is YYEEEE. The CDR3 is made up of 14 amino acids. CDR3 nucleotide sequence: TGTGCCAGCAGCTGGGGCGGGGCTAACTATGGCTACACCTTC. Translated: CASSWGGANYGYTF.

This chain joins TRBV3-1 (or the pseudogene TRBV3-2) and TRBJ2-1; D is possibly TRBD1 (5 bases). In germline, CDR1 is LGHDT, CDR2 YNNKEL (reference sequence). The CDR3 is 14 residues long. With 4 bases removed from V and 6 bases from J, the gap between germline ends came to 13 bases. CDR3 coding DNA: TGTGCCAGCAGCCTCTCCCAGGGCCCCAATGAGCAGTTCTTC. This gives the protein CASSLSQGPNEQFF.

V and J are TRBV19 and TRBJ1-1; 7 positions agree with TRBD1. The V gene's germline CDR1 is LNHDA and CDR2 SQIVND (reference sequence). Losses at the gene ends were 5 bases for V and 0 bases for J; bases not matched to a gene: 6. The CDR3 sequence is 15 residues long. CDR3 region: CASSLGTALNTEAFF. The CDR3 DNA reads as TGTGCCAGTAGTTTAGGGACAGCCCTGAACACTGAAGCTTTCTTT. The complete variable domain, with remaining parts taken from reference TRBV19 and TRBJ1-1, reads DGGITQSPKYLFRKEGQNVTLSCEQNLNHDAMYWYRQDPGQGLRLIYYSQIVNDFQKGDIAEGYSVSREKKESFPLTVTSAQKNPTAFYLCASSLGTALNTEAFFGQGTRLTVV.

The chain carries TRBV3-1 (or the pseudogene TRBV3-2) and TRBJ1-2; perhaps TRBD1 as D (5 bases). The germline V gene has CDR1 LGHDT and CDR2 YNNKEL (reference sequence). The CDR3 length is 14 residues. Between the trimmed V and J ends, which lost 0 bases and 7 bases, there was a span of 12 bases. CDR3 sequence (DNA): TGTGCCAGCAGCCAAGAAGCGGGGGACCGTGGCTACACCTTC. Its translation is CASSQEAGDRGYTF.

The V and J genes are TRBV6-5 and TRBJ1-3, with 8 bases identical to TRBD1. This CDR3 has 16 amino acids. The germline gives CDR1 MNHEY, CDR2 SVGAGI. Trimming removed 0 bases from V and 4 bases from J; junction bases left unmatched: 5. Here the CDR3 reads CASSYSQGVSGNTIYF. In DNA form, the CDR3 reads TGTGCCAGCAGTTACTCACAGGGGGTCTCCGGAAACACCATATATTTT.

The chain employs TRBV11-3 and TRBJ1-1; 10 bases map to TRBD1. The CDR3 is 18 amino acids. The J segment lost 0 bases and the V segment lost 8 bases, leaving 15 bases of the junction unmatched. CDR1 and CDR2 from the germline V gene are SGHNT and YENEEA. CDR3 sequence reads: CASSRKGTGDAMNTEAFF. The CDR3 coding sequence is TGTGCCAGCTCGAGGAAGGGGACAGGGGACGCAATGAACACTGAAGCTTTCTTT.

The J gene is TRBJ2-3, the V gene TRBV5-1; a weak D match, TRBD1 (6 bases). CDR1 SGHRS and CDR2 YFSETQ come from the germline V gene. This CDR3 comprises 13 residues. Trimming removed 3 bases from V and 8 bases from J, with 13 bases in between. The CDR3 reads CASSSKEQGTQYF. CDR3 nucleotides: TGCGCCAGCAGCTCGAAAGAACAGGGTACGCAGTATTTT.

V is TRBV5-4 and J is TRBJ2-5, with D tentatively TRBD2 (5 bases). The CDR3 is 15 residues long. Germline CDR1 is SGHNT and CDR2 is YYREEE (reference sequence). V was trimmed by 2 bases and J by 3 bases, leaving 14 bases between them. DNA of the CDR3: TGTGCCAGCAGCTTATATGCGCTAGCAGAAGAGACCCAGTACTTC. Translation: CASSLYALAEETQYF.

The J gene is TRBJ1-4, the V gene TRBV5-4, with 8 bases matching TRBD1. CDR1 is SGHNT and CDR2 is YYREEE in the germline V gene (reference sequence). The CDR3 length is 15 residues. J was trimmed by 7 bases and V by 0 bases; bases with no gene match: 5. CDR3: CASSLAGDRGEKLFF. CDR3 nucleotides: TGTGCCAGCAGCTTGGCCGGTGACAGGGGTGAAAAACTGTTTTTT.

The chain links TRBV29-1 to TRBJ1-1; maybe TRBD1 (5 bases). The CDR3 extends over 13 amino acids. Trimming shortened V by 6 bases and J by 6 bases, and 17 bases separated the two germline ends. CDR1 is SQVTM and CDR2 is ANQGSEA in the germline V gene. The CDR3 DNA follows: TGCAGCGTGCTTCCGGGGCTATCGGCTGAAGCTTTCTTT. Translation gives CSVLPGLSAEAFF.

The chain uses TRBV4-1 and TRBJ1-1, with D uncertain. Germline V gives CDR1 MGHRA, CDR2 YSYEKL. V was trimmed by 4 bases and J by 6 bases, leaving 9 bases between them. The CDR3 loop spans 12 amino acids. CDR3 residues: CASSPPGAEAFF. Here the CDR3 DNA reads TGCGCCAGCAGCCCCCCAGGAGCTGAAGCTTTCTTT.

This clone was detected only once. V gene TRBV18 combines with J gene TRBJ1-4; a possible D gene is TRBD1 (5 bases). The CDR3 runs to 13 residues. Trimming pared 4 bases from V and 6 bases from J, leaving 9 bases between. The V gene's germline CDR1 is KGHSH and CDR2 LQKENI. CDR3 nucleotides: TGTGCCAGCTCACAGGGGATTGATGAAAAACTGTTTTTT. Its protein product is CASSQGIDEKLFF.

CDR3 loop: CASSPLPGVHTDTQYF. The CDR3 nucleotides are TGTGCCAGCAGCCCCTTACCGGGGGTCCACACAGATACGCAGTATTTT. This chain links TRBV7-2 with TRBJ2-3; the D gene is possibly TRBD2 (6 bases). Germline V gene lookup returns CDR1 SGHTA and CDR2 FQGNSA. V lost 5 bases to trimming and J lost 2 bases, with 17 bases between them. This CDR3 region has 16 residues.

The V and J genes are TRBV6-1 and TRBJ1-3, with 7 bases identical to TRBD1. Germline V gene sequence: CDR1 MNHNS, CDR2 SASEGT. CDR3 length equals 15 residues. V dropped 3 bases and J dropped 2; count of bases not matched to a gene: 4. The CDR3 DNA reads TGTGCCAGCAGTGACCAGACAGGGACTGGAAACACCATATATTTT. Residues: CASSDQTGTGNTIYF.

The chain combines TRBV5-4 with TRBJ2-2, with D unresolved. The CDR3 length is 14 residues. The V and J ends lost 5 bases and 1 base respectively, with 9 bases between them. Germline V gives CDR1 SGHNT, CDR2 YYREEE (reference sequence). This chain's CDR3 is CASRINRNTGELFF. In DNA form, the CDR3 reads TGTGCCAGCAGAATCAACAGGAACACCGGGGAGCTGTTTTTT.

This rearrangement joins TRBV5-4 to TRBJ2-5; 8 nucleotides agree with TRBD1. The CDR3 is made up of 14 amino acids. The V gene end was trimmed by 3 bases and the J gene end by 1 base; junction bases not matched to a gene: 2. Germline-derived CDR1 and CDR2 are SGHNT and YYREEE (reference sequence). This CDR3 is CASSSGTGQETQYF. The CDR3 DNA sequence: TGTGCCAGCAGCTCCGGGACAGGCCAAGAGACCCAGTACTTC.

This clone has more than one count but fewer than ten. The chain has TRBV24-1 and TRBJ2-7; 10 bases match TRBD1. The CDR3 is 13 amino acids. Germline values: CDR1 KGHDR, CDR2 SFDVKD. J gave up 6 bases and V 5 bases, and 3 bases lay outside the gene matches. CDR3 region: CATSARDRGEQYF. DNA for the CDR3: TGTGCCACCAGTGCTCGGGACAGGGGCGAGCAGTACTTC.

CDR3 protein: CASSIRGTGNTEAFF. The CDR3 nucleotides are TGTGCCAGTAGTATTCGGGGGACAGGCAACACTGAAGCTTTCTTT. V usage is TRBV19 and J usage is TRBJ1-1, with 8 bases matching TRBD1. Germline V gives CDR1 LNHDA, CDR2 SQIVND (reference sequence). V lost 3 bases to trimming and J lost 2 bases; unmatched junction nucleotides: 5. This CDR3 contains 15 residues.

The rearrangement joins TRBV28 to TRBJ1-5; 8 bases are a match to TRBD1. V trimming: 6 bases; J trimming: 3 bases; junction bases outside the gene matches: 10. Germline CDR1 reads MDHEN; CDR2 reads SYDVKM. CDR3 length equals 16 residues. In nucleotides, the CDR3 is TGTGCCAGCAGACTCACAGGGGGACCTAACAATCAGCCCCAGCATTTT. Protein: CASRLTGGPNNQPQHF.

The chain carries TRBV25-1 and TRBJ1-5, with D unresolved. Germline assignment: CDR1 MGHDK and CDR2 SYGVNS. This CDR3 is built from 17 residues. V was cut by 7 bases and J by 0 bases, with 19 bases left in between. In DNA form, the CDR3 reads TGTGCCAGCATCCATGGACGGACGACCCATAGCAATCAGCCCCAGCATTTT. Its translation is CASIHGRTTHSNQPQHF. Based on the CDR3 plus reference TRBV25-1 and TRBJ1-5, the full variable domain is EADIYQTPRYLVIGTGKKITLECSQTMGHDKMYWYQQDPGMELHLIHYSYGVNSTEKGDLSSESTVSRIRTEHFPLTLESARPSHTSQYLCASIHGRTTHSNQPQHFGDGTRLSIL.

The J gene is TRBJ2-1, the V gene TRBV6-5; D possibly matches TRBD1 or TRBD2 (6 bases each). The V end was cut by 2 bases, the J end by 12 bases, with 14 bases between. This CDR3 has 13 residues. CDR1 and CDR2 from the germline V gene are MNHEY and SVGAGI. CDR3 coding DNA: TGTGCCAGCAGTTACGGGGGCCGGGGGCTGCAGTTCTTC. This codes for CASSYGGRGLQFF.